This TCR beta chain was found in a study of T cell repertoires in cytomegalovirus infection. In the study overall: Carrying CMV and the relevant HLA type showed in public TCR beta signatures. Notes on the study in general: It was HLA-C-restricted CMV-specific TCR beta clonotypes that dominated the response ex vivo. Summed frequency of shared TCR beta families picked out CMV carriers who also had the relevant HLA.

TCRdb re-analysed the reads in MiXCR, keeping a single row per CDR3 protein. The sample includes roughly 500,000 distinct CDR3 sequences, around 35% of them seen just once. The CDR3 is 13 residues long. V lost 6 bases, J lost 5 bases, and 6 bases stayed unmatched. CDR1 and CDR2 from the germline V gene are SGHTA and FQGNSA. This clonotype was counted at least ten times. Its antigen is not identified. V and J are TRBV7-2 and TRBJ2-5, with 7 bases fitting TRBD2. The starting material was cultured PBMCs, obtained from culture after CMV antigen stimulation. This TCR was sampled from a human donor in good health (CMV status not recorded). Some clones in this sample may be carry-over from other donors' samples. CDR3 residues: CASRSGMLETQYF. The DNA of the CDR3 is TGTGCCAGCAGGAGCGGGATGCTGGAGACCCAGTACTTC.